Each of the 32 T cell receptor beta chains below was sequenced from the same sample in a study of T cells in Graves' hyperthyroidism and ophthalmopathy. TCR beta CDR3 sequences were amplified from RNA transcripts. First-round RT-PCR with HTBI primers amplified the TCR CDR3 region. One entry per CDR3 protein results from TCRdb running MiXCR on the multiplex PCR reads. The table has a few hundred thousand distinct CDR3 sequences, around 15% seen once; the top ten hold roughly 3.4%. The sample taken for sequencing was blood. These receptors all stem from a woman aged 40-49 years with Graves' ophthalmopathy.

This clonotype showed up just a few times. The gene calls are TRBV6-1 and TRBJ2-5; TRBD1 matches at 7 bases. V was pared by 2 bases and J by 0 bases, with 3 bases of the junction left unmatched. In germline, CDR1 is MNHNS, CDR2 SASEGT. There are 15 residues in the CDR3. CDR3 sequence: CASSEPGTDQETQYF. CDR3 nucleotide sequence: TGTGCCAGCAGTGAACCCGGGACAGACCAAGAGACCCAGTACTTC.

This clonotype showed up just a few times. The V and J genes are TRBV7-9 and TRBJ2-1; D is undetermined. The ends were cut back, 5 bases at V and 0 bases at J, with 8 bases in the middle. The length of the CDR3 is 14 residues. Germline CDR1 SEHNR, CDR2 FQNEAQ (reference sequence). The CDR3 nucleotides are TGTGCCAGCAGCCAACAGAACTCCTACAATGAGCAGTTCTTC. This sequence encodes CASSQQNSYNEQFF.

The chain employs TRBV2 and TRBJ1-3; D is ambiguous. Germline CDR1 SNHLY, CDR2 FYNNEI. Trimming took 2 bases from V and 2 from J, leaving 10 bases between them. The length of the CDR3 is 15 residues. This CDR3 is CASSEPLTAGNTIYF. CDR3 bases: TGTGCCAGCAGTGAACCTTTAACGGCTGGAAACACCATATATTTT.

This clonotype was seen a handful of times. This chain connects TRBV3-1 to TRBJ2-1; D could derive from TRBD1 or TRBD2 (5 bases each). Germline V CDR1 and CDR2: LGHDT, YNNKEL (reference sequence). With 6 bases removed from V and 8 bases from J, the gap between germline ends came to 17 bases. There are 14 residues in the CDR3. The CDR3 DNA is TGTGCCAGCAGGTCCAAAGGGGCCGGGGATGAGCAGTTCTTC. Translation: CASRSKGAGDEQFF.

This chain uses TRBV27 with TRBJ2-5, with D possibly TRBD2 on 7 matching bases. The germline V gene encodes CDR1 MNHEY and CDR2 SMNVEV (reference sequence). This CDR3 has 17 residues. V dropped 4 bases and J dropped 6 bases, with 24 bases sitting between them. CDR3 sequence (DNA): TGTGCCAGCAGTTCCCAGGGGCCGGGACTACGGCAAAAGACCCAGTACTTC. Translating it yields CASSSQGPGLRQKTQYF.

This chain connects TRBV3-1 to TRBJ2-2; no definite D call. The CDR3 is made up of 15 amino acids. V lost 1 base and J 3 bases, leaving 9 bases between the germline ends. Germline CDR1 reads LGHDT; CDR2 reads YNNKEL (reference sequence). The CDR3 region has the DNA TGTGCCAGCAGCCAAGTGGCAGGTCACACCGGGGAGCTGTTTTTT. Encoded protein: CASSQVAGHTGELFF.

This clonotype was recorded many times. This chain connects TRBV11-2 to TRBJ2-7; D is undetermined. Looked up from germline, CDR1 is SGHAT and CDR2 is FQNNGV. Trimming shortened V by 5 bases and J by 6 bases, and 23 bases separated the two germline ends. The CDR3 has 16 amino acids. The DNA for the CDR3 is TGTGCCAGCAGCCTTCTGGGGTCCGCCCGACAACTCGAGCAGTACTTC. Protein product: CASSLLGSARQLEQYF.

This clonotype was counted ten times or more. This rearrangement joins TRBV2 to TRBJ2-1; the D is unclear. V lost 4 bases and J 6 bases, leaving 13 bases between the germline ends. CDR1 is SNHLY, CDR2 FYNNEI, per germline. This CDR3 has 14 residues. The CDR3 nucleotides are TGTGCCAGCAGTGGAAGGGATCAACTCAATGAGCAGTTCTTC. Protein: CASSGRDQLNEQFF.

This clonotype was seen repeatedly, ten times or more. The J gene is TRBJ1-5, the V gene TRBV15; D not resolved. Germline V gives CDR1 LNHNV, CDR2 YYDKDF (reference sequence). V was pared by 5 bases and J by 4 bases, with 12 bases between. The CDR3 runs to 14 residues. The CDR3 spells CATSLQRLNQPQHF. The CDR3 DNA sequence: TGTGCCACCAGCTTACAGAGACTTAATCAGCCCCAGCATTTT. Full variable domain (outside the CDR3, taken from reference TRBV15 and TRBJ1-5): DAMVIQNPRYQVTQFGKPVTLSCSQTLNHNVMYWYQQKSSQAPKLLFHYYDKDFNNEADTPDNFQSRRPNTSFCFLDIRSPGLGDTAMYLCATSLQRLNQPQHFGDGTRLSIL.

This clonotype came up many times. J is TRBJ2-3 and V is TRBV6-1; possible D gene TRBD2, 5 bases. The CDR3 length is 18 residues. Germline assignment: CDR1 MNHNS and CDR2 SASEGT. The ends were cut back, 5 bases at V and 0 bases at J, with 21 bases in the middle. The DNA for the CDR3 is TGTGCCAGCAGTTATACCCGGGATCCCCTCCGTAGCACAGATACGCAGTATTTT. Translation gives CASSYTRDPLRSTDTQYF.

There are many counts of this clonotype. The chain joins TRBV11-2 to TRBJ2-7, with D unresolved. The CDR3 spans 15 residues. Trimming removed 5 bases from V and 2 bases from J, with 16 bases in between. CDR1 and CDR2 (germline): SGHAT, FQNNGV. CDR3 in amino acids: CASSHRVPRPYEQYF. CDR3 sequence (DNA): TGTGCCAGCAGCCACCGAGTCCCCCGGCCCTACGAGCAGTACTTC.

The CDR3 DNA reads as TGTGCCAGCAGTTCAGGACAGGGGAAACAGCCCCAGCATTTT. Protein: CASSSGQGKQPQHF. This chain joins TRBV27 and TRBJ1-5; 9 bases map to TRBD1. CDR1 is MNHEY and CDR2 is SMNVEV in the germline V gene (reference sequence). The CDR3 is made up of 14 amino acids. The junction had 5 bases not matched to a gene; V was cut back by 4 bases and J by 7 bases.

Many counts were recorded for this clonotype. The CDR3 nucleotides read TGTGCCAGCAGCCAAGGGCCAGGGACGGCAAAAGCTTTCTTT. Translated: CASSQGPGTAKAFF. V gene TRBV3-1 combines with J gene TRBJ1-1; the D gene is possibly TRBD1 (5 bases). V was shortened by 1 base and J by 9 bases, with 15 bases between the two germline ends. CDR3 length: 14 residues. The germline V gene encodes CDR1 LGHDT and CDR2 YNNKEL (reference sequence). Variable domain in full (rest from reference TRBV3-1 and TRBJ1-1): DTAVSQTPKYLVTQMGNDKSIKCEQNLGHDTMYWYKQDSKKFLKIMFSYNNKELIINETVPNRFSPKSPDKAHLNLHINSLELGDSAVYFCASSQGPGTAKAFFGQGTRLTVV.

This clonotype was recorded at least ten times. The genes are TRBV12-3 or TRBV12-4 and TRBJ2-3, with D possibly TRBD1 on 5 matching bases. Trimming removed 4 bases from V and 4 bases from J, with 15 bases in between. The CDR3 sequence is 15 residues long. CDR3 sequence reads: CASSSLKGAADTQYF. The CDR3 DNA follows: TGTGCCAGCAGTTCCCTTAAAGGGGCAGCAGATACGCAGTATTTT.

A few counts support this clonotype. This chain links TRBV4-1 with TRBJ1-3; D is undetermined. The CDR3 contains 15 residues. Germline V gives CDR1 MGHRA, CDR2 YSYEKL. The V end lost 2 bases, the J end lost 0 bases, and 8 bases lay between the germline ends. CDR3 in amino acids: CASSQLRFSGNTIYF. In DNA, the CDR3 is TGCGCCAGCAGCCAATTACGTTTCTCTGGAAACACCATATATTTT.

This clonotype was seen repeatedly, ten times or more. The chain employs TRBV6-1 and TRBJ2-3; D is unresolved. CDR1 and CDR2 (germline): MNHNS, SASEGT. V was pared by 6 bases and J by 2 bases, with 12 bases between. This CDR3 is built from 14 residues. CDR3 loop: CASRIQGNTDTQYF. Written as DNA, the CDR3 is TGTGCCAGCAGGATCCAAGGGAACACAGATACGCAGTATTTT.

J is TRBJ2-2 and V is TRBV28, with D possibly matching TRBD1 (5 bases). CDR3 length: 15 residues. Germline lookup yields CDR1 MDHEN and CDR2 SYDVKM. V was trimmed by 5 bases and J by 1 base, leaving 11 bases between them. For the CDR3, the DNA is TGTGCCAGCAGTGAAAACAGGCTGAACACCGGGGAGCTGTTTTTT. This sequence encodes CASSENRLNTGELFF.

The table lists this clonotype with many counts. CDR3 coding DNA: TGTGCCAGCGGAGGCTACATGAACACTGAAGCTTTCTTT. Protein sequence: CASGGYMNTEAFF. J is TRBJ1-1 and V is TRBV12-3 or TRBV12-4; D gene uncertain. V was cut by 8 bases and J by 0 bases, with 10 bases left in between. The CDR3 extends over 13 amino acids.

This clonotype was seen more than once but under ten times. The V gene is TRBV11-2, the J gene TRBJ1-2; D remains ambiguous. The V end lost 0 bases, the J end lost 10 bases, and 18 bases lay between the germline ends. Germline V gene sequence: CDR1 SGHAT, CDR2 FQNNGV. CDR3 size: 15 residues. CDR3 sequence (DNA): TGTGCCAGCAGCTTAGATAGTTCGGCAAGTCTTGCCTACACCTTC. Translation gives CASSLDSSASLAYTF. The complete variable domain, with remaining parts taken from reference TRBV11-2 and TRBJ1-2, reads EAGVAQSPRYKIIEKRQSVAFWCNPISGHATLYWYQQILGQGPKLLIQFQNNGVVDDSQLPKDRFSAERLKGVDSTLKIQPAKLEDSAVYLCASSLDSSASLAYTFGSGTRLTVV.

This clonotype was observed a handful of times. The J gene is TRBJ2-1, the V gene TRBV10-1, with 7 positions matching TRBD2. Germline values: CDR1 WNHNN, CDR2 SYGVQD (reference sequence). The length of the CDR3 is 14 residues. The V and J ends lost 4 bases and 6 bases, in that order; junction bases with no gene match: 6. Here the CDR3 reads CASSAAGASNEQFF. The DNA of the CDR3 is TGCGCCAGCAGTGCTGCGGGAGCTTCCAATGAGCAGTTCTTC.

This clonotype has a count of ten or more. CDR3 protein: CAISDPSTDQETQYF. The CDR3 nucleotides read TGTGCCATCAGTGACCCTTCGACCGACCAAGAGACCCAGTACTTC. The chain couples TRBV10-3 to TRBJ2-5; D unclear. The CDR3 extends over 15 amino acids. Germline lookup yields CDR1 ENHRY and CDR2 SYGVKD. V shed 3 bases and J shed 0 bases, with 11 bases lying between them.

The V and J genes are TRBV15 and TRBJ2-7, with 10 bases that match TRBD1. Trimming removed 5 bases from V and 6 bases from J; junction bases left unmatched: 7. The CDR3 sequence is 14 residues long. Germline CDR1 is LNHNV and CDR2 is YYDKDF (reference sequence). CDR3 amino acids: CATSGQGQGSEQYF. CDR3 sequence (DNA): TGTGCCACCAGCGGCCAGGGACAGGGGTCCGAGCAGTACTTC.

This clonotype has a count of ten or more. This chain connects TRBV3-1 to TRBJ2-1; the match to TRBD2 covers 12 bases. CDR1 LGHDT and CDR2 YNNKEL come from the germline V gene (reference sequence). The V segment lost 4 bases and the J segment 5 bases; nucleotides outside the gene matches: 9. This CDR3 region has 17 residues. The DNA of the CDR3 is TGTGCCAGCAGCCTATATACTAGCGGGGGGATCCACAATGAGCAGTTCTTC. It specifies CASSLYTSGGIHNEQFF.

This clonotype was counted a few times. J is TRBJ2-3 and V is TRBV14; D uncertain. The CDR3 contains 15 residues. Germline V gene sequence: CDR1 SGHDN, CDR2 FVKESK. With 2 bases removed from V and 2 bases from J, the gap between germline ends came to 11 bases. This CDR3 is CASSQLGPNTDTQYF. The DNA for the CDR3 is TGTGCCAGCAGCCAATTGGGTCCCAACACAGATACGCAGTATTTT.

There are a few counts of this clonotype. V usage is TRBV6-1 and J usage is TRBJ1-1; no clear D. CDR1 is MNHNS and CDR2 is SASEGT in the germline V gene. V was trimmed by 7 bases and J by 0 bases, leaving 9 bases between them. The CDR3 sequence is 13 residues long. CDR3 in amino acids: CASTPFLNTEAFF. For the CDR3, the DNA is TGTGCCAGCACCCCATTCTTGAACACTGAAGCTTTCTTT.

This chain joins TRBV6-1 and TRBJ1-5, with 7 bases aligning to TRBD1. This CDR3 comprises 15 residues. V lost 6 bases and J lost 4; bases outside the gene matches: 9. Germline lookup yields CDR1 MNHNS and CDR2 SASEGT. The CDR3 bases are TGTGCCAGCAGCTCTGACAGGGCCCCTAATCAGCCCCAGCATTTT. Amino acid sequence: CASSSDRAPNQPQHF.

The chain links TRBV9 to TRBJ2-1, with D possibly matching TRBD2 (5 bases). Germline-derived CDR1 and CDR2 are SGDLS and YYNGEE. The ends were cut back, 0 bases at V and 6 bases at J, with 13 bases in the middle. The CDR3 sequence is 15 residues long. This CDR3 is CASSVVASGSNEQFF. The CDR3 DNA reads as TGTGCCAGCAGCGTAGTAGCCAGCGGAAGCAATGAGCAGTTCTTC.

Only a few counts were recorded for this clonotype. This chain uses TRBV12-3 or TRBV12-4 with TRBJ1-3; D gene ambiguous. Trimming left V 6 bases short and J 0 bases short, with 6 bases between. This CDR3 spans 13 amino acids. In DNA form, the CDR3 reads TGTGCCAGCAGGACCTTCTCTGGAAACACCATATATTTT. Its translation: CASRTFSGNTIYF.

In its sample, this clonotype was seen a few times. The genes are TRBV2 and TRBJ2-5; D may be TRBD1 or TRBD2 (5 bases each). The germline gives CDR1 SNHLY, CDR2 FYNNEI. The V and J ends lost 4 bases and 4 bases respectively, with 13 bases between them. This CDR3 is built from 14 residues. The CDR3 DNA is TGTGCCAGCAGTGCGGGGCGAAGGAGAGAGACCCAGTACTTC. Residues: CASSAGRRRETQYF. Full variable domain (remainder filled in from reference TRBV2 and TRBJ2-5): EPEVTQTPSHQVTQMGQEVILRCVPISNHLYFYWYRQILGQKVEFLVSFYNNEISEKSEIFDDQFSVERPDGSNFTLKIRSTKLEDSAMYFCASSAGRRRETQYFGPGTRLLVL.

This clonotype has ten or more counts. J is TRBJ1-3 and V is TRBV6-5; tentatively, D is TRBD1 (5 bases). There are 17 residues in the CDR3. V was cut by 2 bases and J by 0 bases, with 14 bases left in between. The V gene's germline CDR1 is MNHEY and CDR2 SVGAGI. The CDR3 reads CASSYRPGTRSGNTIYF. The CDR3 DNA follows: TGTGCCAGCAGTTACCGCCCCGGGACCCGCTCTGGAAACACCATATATTTT.

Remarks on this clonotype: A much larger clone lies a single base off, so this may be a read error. CDR3 in amino acids: CASSRTGRTDTQYF. As DNA, the CDR3 is TGTGCCAGCAGCAGGACAGGGCGCACAGATACGCAGTATTTT. The gene calls are TRBV2 and TRBJ2-3, with 8 bases identical to TRBD1. V trimming: 6 bases; J trimming: 1 base; junction bases outside the gene matches: 3. Germline V CDR1 and CDR2: SNHLY, FYNNEI. This CDR3 region has 14 residues.

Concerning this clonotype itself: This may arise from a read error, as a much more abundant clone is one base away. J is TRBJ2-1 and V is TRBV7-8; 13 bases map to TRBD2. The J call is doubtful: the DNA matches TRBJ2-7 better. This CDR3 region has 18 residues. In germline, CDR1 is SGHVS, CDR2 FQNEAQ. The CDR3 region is CASSLVGLAGASYNEQYF. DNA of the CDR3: TGTGCCAGCAGCTTAGTCGGACTAGCGGGAGCCTCCTACAATGAGCAGTACTTC.